This T cell receptor beta chain derives from a study of blood T cell repertoires in COVID-19. Study summary: Donors in the United States, Italy and Spain gave samples during acute or convalescent COVID-19. From T cells, B-cell-depleted T cells, or PBMCs came the material, which was cDNA or gDNA.

As processed by the authors: The assay estimated nucleated cells by amplifying reference gene primers. Repertoires were generated with immunoSEQ multiplex PCR, while TCRdb's copy carries only in-frame clones and drops some. V, J and clone size are taken as reported in that table, and D and trimming were inferred from the DNA itself. The profile shows approximately 140,000 clones, around nine tenths of them singletons. This CDR3 is 16 amino acids long. V lost 2 bases, J lost 0 bases, and 4 bases stayed unmatched. Germline CDR1 MNHNS, CDR2 SASEGT. The sequenced material came from peripheral blood. The chain combines TRBV6-1 with TRBJ2-4, with 7 bases identical to TRBD2. The TCR comes from a man aged 50-60 years with active or convalescent COVID-19. The CDR3 bases are TGTGCCAGCAGTGAATTAAGCGGGAAAGCCAAAAACATTCAGTACTTC. Residues: CASSELSGKAKNIQYF.